The rows below give T cell receptor beta chains drawn from one sample of a study of a mutant IDH1 vaccine in newly diagnosed glioma. Measured with immunoSEQ multiplex PCR; TCRdb has only the in-frame clones, and not every one. The table lists 30,000 or so clones, over 70% of them singletons. What these receptors recognize is not known. Here the sequenced sample was PBMCs, taken from a glioma patient whose treatment included an IDH1 peptide vaccine. Source of these receptors: a woman in her thirties with glioma. Some clones in this sample may be carry-over from other donors' samples. Both conserved end residues are part of each CDR3. The D gene is left open where the match is weak. Rows give clone size only sometimes, using once, few, many, or a class for an expanded clone.

J | V | D | size | DNA | CDR3
TRBJ2-3 | TRBV6-5 | NA | NA | TGTGCCAGCAGTTATGGCTCGCCTTCTACAGATACGCAGTATTTT | CASSYGSPSTDTQYF
TRBJ1-2 | TRBV7-9 | NA | NA | TGTGCCAGCAGCACTAGGGGGGGGAACTATGGCTACACCTTC | CASSTRGGNYGYTF
TRBJ2-2 | TRBV10-3 | TRBD1 | NA | TGTGCCATCACCTTTCGACAGGGGGCTAACACCGGGGAGCTGTTTTTT | CAITFRQGANTGELFF
TRBJ2-6 | TRBV29-1 | NA | NA | TGCAGCGTTGAGGGGTCGGGAACTGGGGCCAACGTCCTGACTTTC | CSVEGSGTGANVLTF
TRBJ1-1 | TRBV25-1 | NA | NA | TGTGCCAGCAGTGAACAGTTCGGGGACACTGAAGCTTTCTTT | CASSEQFGDTEAFF
TRBJ2-7 | TRBV4-1 | NA | NA | TGCGCCAGCAGCCAGGGGGGTATCTCCTCCTACGAGCAGTACTTC | CASSQGGISSYEQYF
TRBJ1-5 | TRBV15 | NA | NA | TGTGCCACCAGCAAACCCGGGGGGGTCAATCAGCCCCAGCATTTT | CATSKPGGVNQPQHF
TRBJ1-1 | TRBV27 | NA | NA | TGTGCCAGCAGGCAGGGGACGAACACTGAAGCTTTCTTT | CASRQGTNTEAFF
TRBJ2-7 | TRBV27 | NA | NA | TGTGCCAGCAGTCACCGGACAAGAACCGAGCAGTACTTC | CASSHRTRTEQYF
TRBJ2-2 | TRBV4-1 | TRBD2 | NA | TGCGCCAGCAGCCAAGATCAAGGACTAGCGGGAAGTCACGCCGGGGAGCTGTTTTTT | CASSQDQGLAGSHAGELFF
TRBJ2-5 | TRBV15 | NA | NA | TGTGCCACCAGCGGTGGCAGGGCCCGAGGGCAAGAGACCCAGTACTTC | CATSGGRARGQETQYF
TRBJ1-5 | TRBV12-2 | NA | NA | TGTGCAAGTCGCTTAAAATTTCCTAGCAATCAGCCCCAGCATTTT | CASRLKFPSNQPQHF
TRBJ1-2 | TRBV5-5 | TRBD1 | NA | TGTGCCAGCGTTGACAGGGAGTATAATGGCTACACCTTC | CASVDREYNGYTF
TRBJ1-4 | TRBV6-5 | NA | NA | TGTGCCAGCAGTGGGGGGAGGGGAGGTAATGAAAAACTGTTTTTT | CASSGGRGGNEKLFF
TRBJ2-5 | TRBV28 | NA | medium-sized | TGTGCCAGCAGTCCTACGGGGGAAGAGACCCAGTACTTC | CASSPTGEETQYF
TRBJ1-5 | TRBV19 | NA | NA | TGTGCCAGTAGTATAGATACAGGGAAAAGCAATCAGCCCCAGCATTTT | CASSIDTGKSNQPQHF
TRBJ1-4 | TRBV4-1 | TRBD1 | NA | TGCGCCAGCAGGTTTCAGGGGGAGGGGGAAAAACTGTTTTTT | CASRFQGEGEKLFF
TRBJ1-1 | TRBV7-2 | TRBD1 | NA | TGTGCCAGCAGCCATAACCGACAGGGGGCCCATTGG | CASSHNRQGAHW
TRBJ2-5 | TRBV11-2 | NA | NA | TGTGCCAGCAGCTTCGTGGGCGGACTGACCCAAGAGACCCAGTACTTC | CASSFVGGLTQETQYF
TRBJ2-5 | TRBV13 | NA | NA | TGTGCCAGCACCTCTAGGGAGGGGGCTAGGGGGACCCAGTACTTC | CASTSREGARGTQYF
TRBJ2-6 | TRBV7-9 | NA | once | TGTGCCAGCGATCCGAGGTGGGGCTCTGGGGCCAACGTCCTGACTTTC | CASDPRWGSGANVLTF
TRBJ2-1 | TRBV7-9 | NA | few | TGTGCCAGCAGCCAACAAGGGGAGATGGGCAATGAGCAGTTCTTC | CASSQQGEMGNEQFF
TRBJ2-1 | TRBV5-1 | TRBD2 | NA | TGCGCCAGCAGCTCTACTAGCGGGAGCTCCTACAATGAGCAGTTCTTC | CASSSTSGSSYNEQFF